This entry lists 27 T cell receptor beta chains sequenced from one sample in a study of T cells after yellow fever vaccination (dated by TCRdb to between 2018 and 2021). Library method: 5' RACE. Sequencing was performed on an Illumina HiSeq 2500. The public reads were reprocessed in TCRdb via fastp at Q25 and MiXCR, keeping in-frame beta chains. Rows are unified per CDR3 protein, each entry keeping the most common DNA and genes. Present in this sample are about 360,000 distinct CDR3 sequences, under 7.5% of which were seen just once. The top ten hold over 14% of the sample. Per the publication, the treatment or condition label means: live attenuated yellow fever vaccine strain. The sample consisted of PBMCs, taken 5 days after the yellow fever booster vaccination. Source of these receptors: a man aged 30-40 years who received the YFV17D yellow fever vaccine.

The chain combines TRBV12-3 or TRBV12-4 with TRBJ2-5, with 9 bases aligning to TRBD2. The CDR3 is made up of 16 amino acids. J gave up 2 bases and V 5 bases, and 9 bases lay outside the gene matches. This chain's CDR3 is CASSPGLAVEQETQYF. CDR3 bases: TGTGCCAGCAGTCCGGGACTAGCAGTAGAACAAGAGACCCAGTACTTC.

This clonotype showed up many times. CDR3 sequence reads: CSAREEGFTGPYNEQFF. Written as DNA, the CDR3 is TGCAGTGCTAGAGAGGAGGGATTTACCGGCCCTTACAATGAGCAGTTCTTC. The chain has TRBV20-1 and TRBJ2-1, with D perhaps TRBD2 (6 bases). V was clipped by 0 bases and J by 4 bases, with 19 bases between them. Germline loops: CDR1 DFQATT, CDR2 SNEGSKA (reference sequence). CDR3 length: 17 residues.

The chain employs TRBV4-3 and TRBJ2-1; a weak D match, TRBD2 (5 bases). Trimming pared 0 bases from V and 3 bases from J, leaving 18 bases between. The CDR3 loop spans 18 amino acids. From germline, CDR1 is LGHNA and CDR2 YSLEER. The DNA of the CDR3 is TGCGCCAGCAGCCAAGAACCACCCAGCGGAGGAGTCTACAATGAGCAGTTCTTC. It translates to CASSQEPPSGGVYNEQFF.

The table lists this clonotype with many counts. The chain joins TRBV7-8 to TRBJ1-1; perhaps TRBD1 as D (6 bases). Trimming took off 6 bases at V and 6 bases at J, with 17 bases between the two ends. CDR3 length: 14 residues. Looked up from germline, CDR1 is SGHVS and CDR2 is FQNEAQ. This chain's CDR3 is CASREGQAVPEAFF. The DNA of the CDR3 is TGTGCCAGCAGAGAGGGACAAGCGGTTCCTGAAGCTTTCTTT.

J is TRBJ2-1 and V is TRBV6-2 or TRBV6-3; 7 bases are a match to TRBD1. The junction had 10 bases not matched to a gene; V was cut back by 6 bases and J by 2 bases. This CDR3 is 16 amino acids long. The germline V gene has CDR1 MNHEY and CDR2 SVGEGT. This chain's CDR3 is CASSWTGPEPYNEQFF. The CDR3 DNA reads TGTGCCAGCAGCTGGACAGGACCGGAGCCCTACAATGAGCAGTTCTTC.

This clonotype was counted many times. This chain joins TRBV6-2 or TRBV6-3 and TRBJ1-5; 11 nucleotides agree with TRBD1. The CDR3 spans 14 residues. Germline assignment: CDR1 MNHEY and CDR2 SVGEGT. J gave up 7 bases and V 6 bases, and 5 bases lay outside the gene matches. The CDR3 protein is CASRPGTGGQPQHF. The CDR3, as DNA: TGTGCCAGCAGACCCGGGACAGGGGGACAGCCCCAGCATTTT.

This clonotype was counted between two and nine times. The chain employs TRBV3-1 and TRBJ2-1; no reliable D call. V dropped 2 bases and J dropped 2 bases, with 7 bases sitting between them. This CDR3 is 14 amino acids long. Germline assignment: CDR1 LGHDT and CDR2 YNNKEL (reference sequence). The CDR3 region is CASSQWTTYNEQFF. CDR3 nucleotide sequence: TGTGCCAGCAGCCAATGGACCACCTACAATGAGCAGTTCTTC.

A few counts support this clonotype. The gene calls are TRBV5-1 and TRBJ2-1; 9 nucleotides align to TRBD2. With 0 bases clipped from V and 8 bases from J, the junction kept 6 bases outside the gene matches. Per germline, CDR1 SGHRS and CDR2 YFSETQ. The CDR3 covers 15 residues. The CDR3 spells CASSLGTSEVDEQFF. The CDR3 coding sequence is TGCGCCAGCAGCTTGGGGACTAGCGAGGTGGATGAGCAGTTCTTC.

This clonotype was observed a handful of times. The gene calls are TRBV11-1 and TRBJ2-1, with D hard to call. The germline V and J ends were trimmed by 5 bases and 6 bases, with 17 bases remaining between them. Germline V gives CDR1 SGHAT, CDR2 FQDESV (reference sequence). CDR3 length: 15 residues. CDR3 sequence reads: CASSRGVSVGNEQFF. In nucleotides, the CDR3 is TGTGCCAGCAGCCGTGGCGTCTCGGTTGGCAATGAGCAGTTCTTC.

The CDR3 region is CASSPFRDPAETQYF. The CDR3 DNA reads as TGTGCCAGCTCACCATTTCGAGACCCGGCGGAGACCCAGTACTTC. The chain joins TRBV18 to TRBJ2-5; no clear D. CDR1 is KGHSH and CDR2 is LQKENI in the germline V gene. The CDR3 contains 15 residues. Trimming shortened V by 2 bases and J by 5 bases, and 15 bases separated the two germline ends.

The chain carries TRBV10-3 and TRBJ2-7; TRBD1 matches at 8 bases. The CDR3 is made up of 13 amino acids. Trimming removed 5 bases from V and 5 bases from J; junction bases left unmatched: 5. CDR1 ENHRY and CDR2 SYGVKD come from the germline V gene. CDR3 protein: CAISNRGDDEQYF. The DNA of the CDR3 is TGTGCCATCAGTAACAGGGGGGATGACGAGCAGTACTTC.

V is TRBV10-3 and J is TRBJ2-1, with TRBD2 matching over 9 bases. V shed 10 bases and J 1 base; nucleotides not matched to a gene: 5. There are 14 residues in the CDR3. Germline CDR1 is ENHRY and CDR2 is SYGVKD. DNA for the CDR3: TGTGCCACCACTAGCGGGTCTTCCTACAATGAGCAGTTCTTC. Its translation is CATTSGSSYNEQFF.

This clonotype was counted between two and nine times. The rearrangement uses TRBV5-8 and TRBJ2-3; TRBD2 aligns across 8 bases. CDR1 SGHTS and CDR2 YDEGEE come from the germline V gene. V trimming: 0 bases; J trimming: 4 bases; junction bases outside the gene matches: 4. CDR3 length: 15 amino acids. The CDR3 DNA sequence: TGTGCCAGCAGCTTGGGACTAGCGTCCCCAGATACGCAGTATTTT. It translates to CASSLGLASPDTQYF. The whole variable domain, filled in from reference TRBV5-8 and TRBJ2-3, reads EAGVTQSPTHLIKTRGQQATLRCSPISGHTSVYWYQQALGLGLQFLLWYDEGEERNRGNFPPRFSGRQFPNYSSELNVNALELEDSALYLCASSLGLASPDTQYFGPGTRLTVL.

This chain joins TRBV30 and TRBJ2-7; 10 nucleotides match TRBD2. The ends lost 0 bases at V and 4 bases at J; junction bases unmatched: 12. The CDR3 covers 17 residues. Germline V gene data show CDR1 as GTSNPN and CDR2 as SVGIG (reference sequence). The chain's CDR3 is CAWSVPSGSMAWYEQYF. For the CDR3, the DNA is TGTGCCTGGAGTGTGCCTAGCGGGAGCATGGCTTGGTACGAGCAGTACTTC. Combining the CDR3 with reference TRBV30 and TRBJ2-7 gives the whole variable domain SQTIHQWPATLVQPVGSPLSLECTVEGTSNPNLYWYRQAAGRGLQLLFYSVGIGQISSEVPQNLSASRPQDRQFILSSKKLLLSDSGFYLCAWSVPSGSMAWYEQYFGPGTRLTVT.

The chain employs TRBV11-2 and TRBJ2-1; 11 positions match TRBD2. The CDR3 has 13 amino acids. The V and J ends lost 7 bases and 8 bases, in that order; junction bases with no gene match: 4. The germline V gene encodes CDR1 SGHAT and CDR2 FQNNGV. The CDR3 DNA reads as TGTGCCAGCACCCTAGCGGGAGGAGATGAGCAGTTCTTC. It specifies CASTLAGGDEQFF.

Only a few counts were recorded for this clonotype. The V call is TRBV7-2, the J call TRBJ2-7; 11 bases fit TRBD2. The CDR3 consists of 16 residues. Germline CDR1 SGHTA, CDR2 FQGNSA. The J segment lost 2 bases and the V segment lost 4 bases, leaving 7 bases of the junction unmatched. In DNA, the CDR3 is TGTGCCAGCAGCTCCGTCCTAGCGGGGGGCACCTACGAGCAGTACTTC. Translating it yields CASSSVLAGGTYEQYF.

J is TRBJ2-1 and V is TRBV11-2; 9 bases map to TRBD2. The CDR3 extends over 15 amino acids. Trimming removed 4 bases from V and 8 bases from J; junction bases left unmatched: 9. Germline CDR1 SGHAT, CDR2 FQNNGV. CDR3: CASSSRQREVYEQFF. The CDR3 DNA is TGTGCCAGCAGCTCTCGGCAGCGGGAGGTCTATGAGCAGTTCTTC. Drawing the rest from reference TRBV11-2 and TRBJ2-1, the complete variable domain is EAGVAQSPRYKIIEKRQSVAFWCNPISGHATLYWYQQILGQGPKLLIQFQNNGVVDDSQLPKDRFSAERLKGVDSTLKIQPAKLEDSAVYLCASSSRQREVYEQFFGPGTRLTVL.

This rearrangement joins TRBV7-6 to TRBJ2-2, with D unresolved. V was trimmed by 1 base and J by 4 bases, leaving 7 bases between them. The germline V gene encodes CDR1 SGHVS and CDR2 FNYEAQ. The CDR3 sequence is 14 residues long. The CDR3 spells CASSLEGITGELFF. The CDR3 DNA reads TGTGCCAGCAGCTTAGAGGGTATCACCGGGGAGCTGTTTTTT.

The sample holds many counts of this clonotype. CDR3 loop: CASSPGPPYEQYF. CDR3 nucleotide sequence: TGCGCCAGCAGCCCCGGGCCACCCTACGAGCAGTACTTC. The V call is TRBV5-1, the J call TRBJ2-7; D gene uncertain. Germline V gene lookup returns CDR1 SGHRS and CDR2 YFSETQ. V gave up 4 bases and J gave up 2 bases, with 10 bases separating them. The CDR3 consists of 13 residues.

This clonotype was counted only a few times. V and J are TRBV20-1 and TRBJ1-1; perhaps TRBD1 as D (5 bases). V was clipped by 0 bases and J by 4 bases, with 12 bases between them. This CDR3 region has 14 residues. The V gene's germline CDR1 is DFQATT and CDR2 SNEGSKA (reference sequence). Here the CDR3 reads CSAREAGAPTEAFF. DNA for the CDR3: TGCAGTGCTAGAGAAGCTGGGGCCCCCACTGAAGCTTTCTTT.

The chain has TRBV20-1 and TRBJ2-7; the D call may be TRBD1 or TRBD2 (5 bases each). Per the germline V gene, CDR1 is DFQATT and CDR2 is SNEGSKA (reference sequence). V dropped 4 bases and J dropped 0 bases, with 10 bases sitting between them. The CDR3 spans 13 residues. CDR3 sequence (DNA): TGCAGTGCTATCCCGGGGACCTCCTACGAGCAGTACTTC. Amino acid sequence: CSAIPGTSYEQYF.

V is TRBV3-1 and J is TRBJ1-1; a weak D match, TRBD1 (6 bases). Germline V CDR1 and CDR2: LGHDT, YNNKEL (reference sequence). Trimming cost V 10 bases and J 11 bases, with 29 bases left between them. The CDR3 runs 15 residues. The CDR3 protein is CATTAQGGLTQRAFF. CDR3 DNA: TGTGCCACCACCGCACAGGGAGGGCTCACTCAAAGGGCTTTCTTT.

This clonotype came up a few times. The chain is built from TRBV7-2 and TRBJ2-1; 9 positions agree with TRBD2. Per the germline V gene, CDR1 is SGHTA and CDR2 is FQGNSA. The V gene end was trimmed by 1 base and the J gene end by 0 bases; junction bases not matched to a gene: 4. The CDR3 is 17 amino acids. The CDR3 DNA is TGTGCCAGCAGCTTAGTAGCTAGCGGGGCCTCCTACAATGAGCAGTTCTTC. Amino acid sequence: CASSLVASGASYNEQFF.

This clonotype was seen more than once but under ten times. This chain connects TRBV6-5 to TRBJ1-3; D is uncertain. The CDR3 has 11 residues. Trimming shortened V by 7 bases and J by 4 bases, and 5 bases separated the two germline ends. Looked up from germline, CDR1 is MNHEY and CDR2 is SVGAGI. This chain's CDR3 is CASKLGNTIYF. CDR3 nucleotides: TGTGCCAGCAAGCTCGGAAACACCATATATTTT.

This clonotype appeared many times. The chain employs TRBV7-2 and TRBJ2-6; D is unclear. Trimming left V 3 bases short and J 0 bases short, with 9 bases between. The CDR3 is 16 amino acids. From germline, CDR1 is SGHTA and CDR2 FQGNSA. The CDR3 reads CASSFPRSSGANVLTF. The CDR3 DNA sequence: TGTGCCAGCAGCTTCCCCCGGAGCTCTGGGGCCAACGTCCTGACTTTC.

The rearrangement joins TRBV9 to TRBJ2-2; 7 positions agree with TRBD2. The CDR3 length is 17 residues. V was pared by 0 bases and J by 5 bases, with 10 bases of the junction left unmatched. CDR1 and CDR2 (germline): SGDLS, YYNGEE. The CDR3 DNA follows: TGTGCCAGCAGCGTAGTACGCCCGGGAGGTGGAACCGGGGAGCTGTTTTTT. Translated: CASSVVRPGGGTGELFF.

This clonotype was recorded many times. This sequence joins TRBV12-3 or TRBV12-4 and TRBJ2-3; TRBD1 matches 8 bases. The CDR3 sequence is 15 residues long. V lost 5 bases and J lost 0; bases outside the gene matches: 4. CDR3 nucleotides: TGTGCCAGCAGTCCTGGACAGGGAAGCACAGATACGCAGTATTTT. This codes for CASSPGQGSTDTQYF.